The 13 T cell receptor beta chains reported below all come from one sample, sequenced in a study of T cell responses to AZD1222 COVID-19 vaccine. TCRdb keeps only in-frame clones here, not all; method: immunoSEQ multiplex PCR. The data hold around 170,000 clones, with more than 75% observed a single time. The starting material was peripheral blood, obtained on day 0 of AZD1222 vaccination. These receptors all stem from an adult in good health.

The chain couples TRBV7-9 to TRBJ1-3; D is ambiguous. Deletions cut 4 bases from V and 11 bases from J, with 9 bases between. Germline CDR1 SEHNR, CDR2 FQNEAQ (reference sequence). The CDR3 length is 11 residues. Here the CDR3 reads CASSSRSAIYF. As DNA, the CDR3 is TGTGCCAGCAGCTCGCGGTCCGCCATATATTTT.

The chain recombines TRBV7-3 with TRBJ2-3; 9 nucleotides line up with TRBD2. The V segment lost 5 bases and the J segment 0 bases; nucleotides outside the gene matches: 6. The germline V gene has CDR1 SGHTA and CDR2 FQGTGA. The CDR3 contains 16 residues. CDR3 sequence: CASSLATSGSTDTQYF. The CDR3 region has the DNA TGTGCCAGCAGCCTTGCAACTAGCGGGAGCACAGATACGCAGTATTTT.

This chain links TRBV5-1 with TRBJ1-1, with 10 bases matching TRBD1. The V segment lost 4 bases and the J segment 0 bases; nucleotides outside the gene matches: 3. Germline CDR1 SGHRS, CDR2 YFSETQ. The CDR3 contains 15 residues. For the CDR3, the DNA is TGCGCCAGCAGCCAGACAGGGGGCATGAACACTGAAGCTTTCTTT. Amino acids: CASSQTGGMNTEAFF. The whole variable domain, filled in from reference TRBV5-1 and TRBJ1-1, reads KAGVTQTPRYLIKTRGQQVTLSCSPISGHRSVSWYQQTPGQGLQFLFEYFSETQRNKGNFPGRFSGRQFSNSRSEMNVSTLELGDSALYLCASSQTGGMNTEAFFGQGTRLTVV.

The chain is built from TRBV7-2 and TRBJ1-3; D unresolved. Germline CDR1 reads SGHTA; CDR2 reads FQGNSA. Trimming cost V 10 bases and J 1 base, with 17 bases left between them. This CDR3 spans 15 amino acids. The CDR3, as DNA: TGTGCCACCTACCGCTTAGAGGTGTCTGGAAACACCATATATTTT. Translation gives CATYRLEVSGNTIYF.

This sequence joins TRBV10-3 and TRBJ2-7; D not resolved. The CDR3 extends over 13 amino acids. In germline, CDR1 is ENHRY, CDR2 SYGVKD. V lost 3 bases, J lost 1 base, and 7 bases lay in between. CDR3 sequence (DNA): TGTGCCATCAGTGATAGCTTGTCCTACGAGCAGTACTTC. The encoded protein is CAISDSLSYEQYF.

The V call is TRBV19, the J call TRBJ1-2, with 7 positions matching TRBD1. Unmatched junction bases numbered 16, after V lost 2 bases and J lost 4 bases. Germline CDR1 LNHDA, CDR2 SQIVND (reference sequence). This CDR3 comprises 18 residues. Here the CDR3 reads CASSILGTAKDGIYGYTF. For the CDR3, the DNA is TGTGCCAGTAGTATATTGGGGACAGCCAAAGACGGGATCTATGGCTACACCTTC.

The rearrangement links TRBV2 to TRBJ2-1, with 10 bases matching TRBD2. CDR1 SNHLY and CDR2 FYNNEI come from the germline V gene. The CDR3 is 19 residues long. This CDR3 is CASLPEVLAGMSSYNEQFF. CDR3 sequence (DNA): TGTGCAAGCCTCCCGGAGGTACTAGCGGGAATGAGCTCCTACAATGAGCAGTTCTTC.

V gene TRBV7-6 combines with J gene TRBJ2-3; a possible D gene is TRBD2 (6 bases). V lost 5 bases and J 1 base, leaving 13 bases between the germline ends. The length of the CDR3 is 15 residues. CDR1 and CDR2 from the germline V gene are SGHVS and FNYEAQ. In DNA, the CDR3 is TGTGCCAGCAGCCCGGAGCCGGGAGGCACAGATACGCAGTATTTT. Protein: CASSPEPGGTDTQYF.

The chain links TRBV5-1 to TRBJ2-1; TRBD2 matches 12 bases. J lost 3 bases, V lost 4 bases, and 2 bases had no gene match. The length of the CDR3 is 15 residues. CDR1 and CDR2 from the germline V gene are SGHRS and YFSETQ. CDR3: CASSPTSGGYNEQFF. The CDR3 bases are TGCGCCAGCAGCCCGACTAGCGGGGGCTACAATGAGCAGTTCTTC. Variable domain in full (rest from reference TRBV5-1 and TRBJ2-1): KAGVTQTPRYLIKTRGQQVTLSCSPISGHRSVSWYQQTPGQGLQFLFEYFSETQRNKGNFPGRFSGRQFSNSRSEMNVSTLELGDSALYLCASSPTSGGYNEQFFGPGTRLTVL.

The chain combines TRBV20-1 with TRBJ1-1, with D possibly being TRBD1 (5 bases). The length of the CDR3 is 11 residues. From germline, CDR1 is DFQATT and CDR2 SNEGSKA (reference sequence). V was clipped by 7 bases and J by 1 base, with 7 bases between them. The CDR3 nucleotides read TGCAGTGTAAGGGGGAACACTGAAGCTTTCTTT. Amino acid sequence: CSVRGNTEAFF.

The chain couples TRBV7-9 to TRBJ2-7; TRBD1 matches 9 bases. The V and J ends lost 7 bases and 4 bases, in that order; junction bases with no gene match: 20. The germline gives CDR1 SEHNR, CDR2 FQNEAQ (reference sequence). This CDR3 has 18 residues. The CDR3 protein is CASIDPGQGVVSPYEQYF. The CDR3 coding sequence is TGTGCCAGCATCGACCCGGGACAGGGTGTTGTTAGCCCATACGAGCAGTACTTC.

The V and J genes are TRBV25-1 and TRBJ1-3, with D perhaps matching TRBD1 (5 bases). The CDR3 covers 16 residues. Trimming removed 8 bases from V and 4 bases from J, with 21 bases in between. From germline, CDR1 is MGHDK and CDR2 SYGVNS. This CDR3 is CASPEPLTAGGNTIYF. CDR3 DNA sequence: TGTGCCAGCCCCGAACCCCTGACAGCGGGGGGAAACACCATATATTTT.

The count of this clone is one. The rearrangement uses TRBV7-3 and TRBJ1-1, with D perhaps matching TRBD1 (6 bases). This CDR3 comprises 13 residues. The V gene lost 5 bases and the J gene lost 4 bases, with 11 bases spanning the gap. Per germline, CDR1 SGHTA and CDR2 FQGTGA. The CDR3: CASSLGGGTEAFF. The CDR3 nucleotides are TGTGCCAGCAGCCTTGGAGGGGGCACTGAAGCTTTCTTT.